Reported below is one T cell receptor (beta chain). The antigen remains undetermined. The record originates from a study of T cells in localized non-small cell lung cancer. Study-level points and caveats: In adjacent lung appeared a median approximately 57 of the top 100 tumor clones. Greater T cell density in blood accompanied longer overall survival.

This CDR3 is 16 amino acids long. V was cut by 7 bases and J by 1 base, with 16 bases left in between. Germline loops: CDR1 MGHRA, CDR2 YSYEKL. Only in-frame clones appear in the TCRdb table, and some are missing; sequencing was by immunoSEQ multiplex PCR. The table lists roughly 9,900 clones, 60% to 75% of them singletons, with about a third in the top ten. The rearrangement uses TRBV4-1 and TRBJ1-4; D may be TRBD1 (5 bases). The sequencing here drew on peripheral blood, taken before any cancer treatment. This TCR was sampled from a male donor aged 60 or older with stage I lung adenocarcinoma. CDR3 residues: CASNNLGAKTNEKLFF. As DNA, the CDR3 is TGCGCCAGCAACAACCTCGGGGCGAAAACTAATGAAAAACTGTTTTTT.